The clone carrying this TCR beta chain was recorded once. No antigen is known for it. 13 Jbeta primers and 60 Vbeta primers were used for the PCR. Produced via immunoSEQ multiplex PCR; TCRdb's table is partial and in-frame only. There are 200,000 to 250,000 clones in the sample; around 89% occur only once, and approximately 1% lies in the top ten. The data stem from a study of cytomegalovirus exposure and HLA in healthy donors. General study points: Later analysis identified a missense DCLRE1C variant that was linked to TCR beta V- and J-gene trimming. In an earlier analysis, about 87% or about 30%: the productive usage of most TCR beta V segments. The study carried out a later analysis of TCR beta sequences. It associated under 20,000 of them with specific HLA alleles at a false discovery rate of 0.05.

The CDR3 has 14 residues. Trimming removed 4 bases from V and 8 bases from J; junction bases left unmatched: 11. Germline V gene lookup returns CDR1 SGHNT and CDR2 YYREEE (reference sequence). The sample was PBMCs. This clonotype originated in a woman aged 18-29 years in good health and CMV-seronegative. V usage is TRBV5-4 and J usage is TRBJ1-2; 7 nucleotides align to TRBD1. CDR3 sequence reads: CASSPRDSGFGYTF. The CDR3 nucleotides are TGTGCCAGCAGCCCCAGGGACAGCGGCTTCGGCTACACCTTC.